Below, 23 T cell receptor beta chains from the same sample are listed, as sequenced in a study of blood T cell repertoires in COVID-19. The repertoire was sequenced with immunoSEQ multiplex PCR; TCRdb's copy has only in-frame clones and lacks some. Found here are some 180,000 clones, about 90% of them singletons; the top ten hold roughly 20%. Sequenced sample: peripheral blood. Receptors originate from a man between 65 and 80 years old with active or convalescent COVID-19.

This clone was seen a few times. In DNA form, the CDR3 reads TGTGCCAGCGGTGACACACACTACGAGCAGTACTTC. As protein: CASGDTHYEQYF. The chain links TRBV11-2 to TRBJ2-7; D remains ambiguous. The germline CDR1 and CDR2 sequences are SGHAT and FQNNGV. V was cut by 8 bases and J by 3 bases, with 11 bases left in between. The CDR3 sequence is 12 residues long. The full variable domain, its missing parts supplied by reference TRBV11-2 and TRBJ2-7, is EAGVAQSPRYKIIEKRQSVAFWCNPISGHATLYWYQQILGQGPKLLIQFQNNGVVDDSQLPKDRFSAERLKGVDSTLKIQPAKLEDSAVYLCASGDTHYEQYFGPGTRLTVT.

The chain employs TRBV7-9 and TRBJ1-5; 7 bases align to TRBD1. Trimming removed 3 bases from V and 6 bases from J; junction bases left unmatched: 5. The CDR3 is made up of 14 amino acids. Germline V lookup: CDR1 SEHNR, CDR2 FQNEAQ (reference sequence). In DNA, the CDR3 is TGTGCCAGCAGCTTTGATGACAGGGCTCAGCCCCAGCATTTT. Translating gives CASSFDDRAQPQHF.

V gene TRBV6-6 combines with J gene TRBJ1-5; TRBD1 is a possible D gene (6 bases). Germline CDR1 and CDR2: MNHNY and SVGAGI (reference sequence). V was shortened by 7 bases and J by 6 bases, with 10 bases between the two germline ends. The CDR3 has 12 amino acids. In DNA form, the CDR3 reads TGTGCCAGCAAAACAGGGTTTCAGCCCCAGCATTTT. Its translation is CASKTGFQPQHF.

Here the CDR3 reads CATSSQVAGGNEQFF. CDR3 DNA: TGTGCCACCAGCTCCCAAGTAGCGGGAGGCAATGAGCAGTTCTTC. The rearrangement links TRBV15 to TRBJ2-1; TRBD2 aligns across 10 bases. With 5 bases clipped from V and 6 bases from J, the junction kept 7 bases outside the gene matches. The germline gives CDR1 LNHNV, CDR2 YYDKDF (reference sequence). The CDR3 length is 15 residues.

This chain joins TRBV5-1 and TRBJ2-2, with TRBD1 matching over 7 bases. V lost 6 bases, J lost 1 base, and 6 bases stayed unmatched. The CDR3 covers 15 residues. Germline CDR1 and CDR2: SGHRS and YFSETQ. The CDR3 region is CASKPGTENTGELFF. The CDR3 nucleotides are TGCGCCAGCAAACCCGGGACAGAGAACACCGGGGAGCTGTTTTTT.

This clone was observed a few times. The chain joins TRBV7-9 to TRBJ1-1, with TRBD1 matching 7 bases. The germline V gene encodes CDR1 SEHNR and CDR2 FQNEAQ (reference sequence). CDR3 size: 14 residues. The trim removed 2 bases at V and 0 bases at J, leaving 0 bases unmatched. CDR3 amino acids: CASSLTGVNTEAFF. The CDR3 DNA sequence: TGTGCCAGCAGCTTAACAGGGGTGAACACTGAAGCTTTCTTT.

The chain joins TRBV24-1 to TRBJ1-2; 7 bases match TRBD1. The CDR3 loop spans 13 amino acids. CDR1 and CDR2 (germline): KGHDR, SFDVKD. V gave up 4 bases and J gave up 8 bases; unmatched junction bases: 6. The CDR3 reads CATSEGQARGYTF. The DNA of the CDR3 is TGTGCCACCAGTGAAGGACAGGCCCGGGGCTACACCTTC.

This clone was counted a few times. The chain has TRBV5-1 and TRBJ1-1; 9 bases line up with TRBD1. Losses at the gene ends were 5 bases for V and 6 bases for J; bases not matched to a gene: 8. Per germline, CDR1 SGHRS and CDR2 YFSETQ. The CDR3 extends over 14 amino acids. The CDR3 coding sequence is TGCGCCAGCAGACCCGGGACAGGGTCGCCTGAAGCTTTCTTT. This sequence encodes CASRPGTGSPEAFF.

The J gene is TRBJ1-5, the V gene TRBV6-5, with D tentatively TRBD1 (5 bases). The V and J ends lost 5 bases and 0 bases respectively, with 11 bases between them. This CDR3 has 15 residues. Germline V lookup: CDR1 MNHEY, CDR2 SVGAGI. Here the CDR3 reads CASSPGTLSNQPQHF. In nucleotides, the CDR3 is TGTGCCAGCAGTCCAGGGACTCTTAGCAATCAGCCCCAGCATTTT.

This clone was seen a handful of times. This chain links TRBV5-1 with TRBJ1-2; TRBD1 matches 8 bases. Losses at the gene ends were 2 bases for V and 7 bases for J; bases not matched to a gene: 7. The CDR3 has 14 amino acids. CDR1 and CDR2 (germline): SGHRS, YFSETQ. Written as DNA, the CDR3 is TGCGCCAGCAGCTTCCCGGACAGGGAAGCTGGCTACACCTTC. Encoded protein: CASSFPDREAGYTF.

J is TRBJ2-3 and V is TRBV6-2 or TRBV6-3, with 9 bases matching TRBD1. Trimming at V came to 2 bases and at J to 6 bases, leaving 9 bases not matched to a gene. CDR1 is MNHEY, CDR2 SVGEGT, per germline. The CDR3 is 16 amino acids. CDR3 sequence: CASSYHRDRVKDTQYF. CDR3 sequence (DNA): TGTGCCAGCAGTTACCACCGGGACAGGGTGAAGGATACGCAGTATTTT.

The chain carries TRBV2 and TRBJ2-5; no firm D call. Germline values: CDR1 SNHLY, CDR2 FYNNEI. The CDR3 spans 13 residues. V dropped 5 bases and J dropped 7 bases, with 14 bases sitting between them. CDR3: CASSNTALATQYF. CDR3 in DNA: TGTGCCAGCAGTAACACCGCGTTAGCGACCCAGTACTTC.

The V call is TRBV30, the J call TRBJ2-3, with 7 bases that match TRBD2. Per the germline V gene, CDR1 is GTSNPN and CDR2 is SVGIG (reference sequence). Losses at the gene ends were 4 bases for V and 4 bases for J; bases not matched to a gene: 20. This CDR3 is built from 18 residues. This CDR3 is CAWNKPGVGAGVSDTQYF. In DNA form, the CDR3 reads TGTGCCTGGAATAAACCGGGAGTTGGGGCGGGAGTATCAGATACGCAGTATTTT.

The chain uses TRBV15 and TRBJ1-5, with D perhaps matching TRBD1 (6 bases). The CDR3 totals 16 residues. Germline V gene lookup returns CDR1 LNHNV and CDR2 YYDKDF (reference sequence). V lost 0 bases, J lost 5 bases, and 14 bases lay in between. The CDR3 bases are TGTGCCACCAGCAGAGAGAAGGACAGTCTGCATCAGCCCCAGCATTTT. It codes for CATSREKDSLHQPQHF.

This chain joins TRBV28 and TRBJ2-2, with 9 bases that match TRBD1. CDR1 is MDHEN and CDR2 is SYDVKM in the germline V gene. This CDR3 is built from 16 residues. With 5 bases clipped from V and 7 bases from J, the junction kept 11 bases outside the gene matches. CDR3 loop: CASSPVWDRDGGELFF. In nucleotides, the CDR3 is TGTGCCAGCAGTCCAGTCTGGGACAGGGATGGCGGGGAGCTGTTTTTT.

The rearrangement joins TRBV19 to TRBJ1-2; the D gene is possibly TRBD1 (5 bases). This CDR3 comprises 16 residues. The germline V and J ends were trimmed by 4 bases and 0 bases, with 15 bases remaining between them. Per germline, CDR1 LNHDA and CDR2 SQIVND (reference sequence). The CDR3 DNA follows: TGTGCCAGTAGTAAGGGACTACAGCGAGCTAACTATGGCTACACCTTC. Translated: CASSKGLQRANYGYTF.

The J gene is TRBJ2-5, the V gene TRBV7-9, with 8 bases aligning to TRBD2. The germline CDR1 and CDR2 sequences are SEHNR and FQNEAQ (reference sequence). Trimming cost V 5 bases and J 4 bases; bases outside gene matches: 3. CDR3 size: 13 residues. The CDR3 DNA reads TGTGCCAGCAGCCCCACTAGCGGAGAGACCCAGTACTTC. As protein: CASSPTSGETQYF.

The chain carries TRBV18 and TRBJ2-5, with D possibly matching TRBD2 (6 bases). V gave up 1 base and J gave up 5 bases, with 17 bases separating them. The CDR3 runs 16 residues. The germline gives CDR1 KGHSH, CDR2 LQKENI. The CDR3 DNA reads TGTGCCAGCTCACCACAGTTCCAGGGAGGAGGGGAGACCCAGTACTTC. This translates into CASSPQFQGGGETQYF.

V and J are TRBV5-1 and TRBJ2-7; TRBD1 matches 8 bases. Germline loops: CDR1 SGHRS, CDR2 YFSETQ. The junction had 7 bases not matched to a gene; V was cut back by 5 bases and J by 0 bases. The CDR3 consists of 15 residues. The CDR3 protein is CASSMDRASSYEQYF. The CDR3 bases are TGCGCCAGCAGTATGGACAGGGCCAGCTCCTACGAGCAGTACTTC.

The V call is TRBV7-2, the J call TRBJ2-1, with D tentatively TRBD2 (5 bases). Germline V CDR1 and CDR2: SGHTA, FQGNSA. Trimming cost V 4 bases and J 4 bases, with 11 bases left between them. The CDR3 is 14 amino acids. CDR3 loop: CASSWAGQYNEQFF. CDR3 nucleotide sequence: TGTGCCAGCAGCTGGGCGGGTCAGTACAATGAGCAGTTCTTC. Supplemented by reference TRBV7-2 and TRBJ2-1, the full variable domain reads GAGVSQSPSNKVTEKGKDVELRCDPISGHTALYWYRQSLGQGLEFLIYFQGNSAPDKSGLPSDRFSAERTGGSVSTLTIQRTQQEDSAVYLCASSWAGQYNEQFFGPGTRLTVL.

J is TRBJ2-7 and V is TRBV6-6, with D possibly matching TRBD2 (6 bases). Deletions cut 5 bases from V and 2 bases from J, with 10 bases between. This CDR3 spans 13 amino acids. Per germline, CDR1 MNHNY and CDR2 SVGAGI (reference sequence). This CDR3 is CASSRGGPYEQYF. The DNA for the CDR3 is TGTGCCAGCAGTCGGGGAGGACCCTACGAGCAGTACTTC.

The chain is built from TRBV7-9 and TRBJ1-4; D possibly corresponds to TRBD1 (6 bases). V lost 3 bases, J lost 4 bases, and 12 bases lay in between. From germline, CDR1 is SEHNR and CDR2 FQNEAQ (reference sequence). CDR3 length: 15 amino acids. CDR3 DNA sequence: TGTGCCAGCAGCTTTGGACAGAAATTTAATGAAAAACTGTTTTTT. Amino acid sequence: CASSFGQKFNEKLFF.

The chain is built from TRBV27 and TRBJ1-5; D is possibly TRBD1 (5 bases). Trimming removed 0 bases from V and 0 bases from J, with 9 bases in between. This CDR3 spans 16 amino acids. Germline assignment: CDR1 MNHEY and CDR2 SMNVEV (reference sequence). The CDR3 is CASSLSPGLSNQPQHF. The CDR3, as DNA: TGTGCCAGCAGTTTATCCCCGGGACTTAGCAATCAGCCCCAGCATTTT.